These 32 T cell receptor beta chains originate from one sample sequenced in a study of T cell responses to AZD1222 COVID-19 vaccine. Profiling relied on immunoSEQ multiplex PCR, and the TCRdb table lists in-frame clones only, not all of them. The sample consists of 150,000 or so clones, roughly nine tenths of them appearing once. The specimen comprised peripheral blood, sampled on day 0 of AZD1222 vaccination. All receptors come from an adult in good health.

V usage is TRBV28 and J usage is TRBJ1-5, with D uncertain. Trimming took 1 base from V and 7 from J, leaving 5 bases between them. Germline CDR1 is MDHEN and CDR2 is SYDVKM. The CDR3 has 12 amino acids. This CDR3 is CASSLLVQPQHF. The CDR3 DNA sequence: TGTGCCAGCAGTTTATTGGTCCAGCCCCAGCATTTT.

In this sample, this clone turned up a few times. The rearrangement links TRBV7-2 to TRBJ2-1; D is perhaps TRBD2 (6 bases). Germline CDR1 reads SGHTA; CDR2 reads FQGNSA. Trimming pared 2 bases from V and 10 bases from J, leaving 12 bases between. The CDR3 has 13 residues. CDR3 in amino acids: CASSLPGVGEQFF. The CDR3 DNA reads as TGTGCCAGCAGCTTACCGGGAGTAGGGGAGCAGTTCTTC.

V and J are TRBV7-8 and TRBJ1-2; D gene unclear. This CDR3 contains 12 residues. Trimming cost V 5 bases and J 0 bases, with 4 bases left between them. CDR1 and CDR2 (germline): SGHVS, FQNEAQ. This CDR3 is CASSITNYGYTF. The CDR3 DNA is TGTGCCAGCAGCATAACTAACTATGGCTACACCTTC. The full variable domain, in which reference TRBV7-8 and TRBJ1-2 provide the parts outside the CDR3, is GAGVSQSPRYKVAKRGQDVALRCDPISGHVSLFWYQQALGQGPEFLTYFQNEAQLDKSGLPSDRFFAERPEGSVSTLKIQRTQQEDSAVYLCASSITNYGYTFGSGTRLTVV.

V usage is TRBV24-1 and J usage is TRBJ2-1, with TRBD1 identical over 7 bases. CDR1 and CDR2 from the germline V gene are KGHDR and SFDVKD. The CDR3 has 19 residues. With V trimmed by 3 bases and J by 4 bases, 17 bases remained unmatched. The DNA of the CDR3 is TGTGCCACCAGTGATCCCTCAGGGACAGCGCGTTCCCAATACAATGAGCAGTTCTTC. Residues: CATSDPSGTARSQYNEQFF.

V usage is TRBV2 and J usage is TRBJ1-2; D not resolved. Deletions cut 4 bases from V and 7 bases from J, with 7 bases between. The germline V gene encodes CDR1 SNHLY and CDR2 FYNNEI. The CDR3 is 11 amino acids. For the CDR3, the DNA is TGTGCCAGCAGTGTTAGCCTTGGCTACACCTTC. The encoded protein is CASSVSLGYTF.

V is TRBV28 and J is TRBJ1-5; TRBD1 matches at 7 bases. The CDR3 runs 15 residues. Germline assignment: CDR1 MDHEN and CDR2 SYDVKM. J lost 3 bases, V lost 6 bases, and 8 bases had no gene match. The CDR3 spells CASRPRDSHNQPQHF. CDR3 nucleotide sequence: TGTGCCAGCAGACCCCGGGACAGCCACAATCAGCCCCAGCATTTT.

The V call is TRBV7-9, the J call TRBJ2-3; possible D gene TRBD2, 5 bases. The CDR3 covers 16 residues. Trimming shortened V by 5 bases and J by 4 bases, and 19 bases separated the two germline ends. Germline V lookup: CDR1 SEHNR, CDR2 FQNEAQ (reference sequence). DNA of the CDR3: TGTGCCAGCAGCCGGACTTTGCCGCGAGGCGCAGATACGCAGTATTTT. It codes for CASSRTLPRGADTQYF.

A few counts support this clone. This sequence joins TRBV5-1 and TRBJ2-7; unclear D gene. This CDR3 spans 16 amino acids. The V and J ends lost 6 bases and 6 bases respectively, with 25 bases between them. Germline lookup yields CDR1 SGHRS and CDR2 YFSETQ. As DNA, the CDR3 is TGCGCCAGCACAACCCTCGGGCAAGGAGTGGGTTCCGAGCAGTACTTC. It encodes CASTTLGQGVGSEQYF.

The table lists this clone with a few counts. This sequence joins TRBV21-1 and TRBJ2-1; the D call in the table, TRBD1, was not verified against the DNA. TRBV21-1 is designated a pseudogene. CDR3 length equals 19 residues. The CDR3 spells CASSGRDRGFASSYNEQFF. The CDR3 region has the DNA TGTGCCAGCAGCGGAAGGGACAGGGGGTTTGCCAGCTCCTACAATGAGCAGTTCTTC.

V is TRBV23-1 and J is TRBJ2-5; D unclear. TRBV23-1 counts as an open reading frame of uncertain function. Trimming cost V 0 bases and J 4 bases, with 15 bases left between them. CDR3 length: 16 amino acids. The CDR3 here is CASSQSGMSLAETQYF. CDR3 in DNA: TGCGCCAGCAGTCAATCGGGCATGAGCCTTGCAGAGACCCAGTACTTC.

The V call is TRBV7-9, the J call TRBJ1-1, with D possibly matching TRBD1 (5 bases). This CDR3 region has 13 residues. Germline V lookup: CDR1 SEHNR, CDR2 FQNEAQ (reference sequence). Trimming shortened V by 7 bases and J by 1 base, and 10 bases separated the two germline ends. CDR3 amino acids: CASTLQGNTEAFF. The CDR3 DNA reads TGTGCCAGCACCCTTCAGGGGAACACTGAAGCTTTCTTT. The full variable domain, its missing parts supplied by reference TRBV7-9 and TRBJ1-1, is DTGVSQNPRHKITKRGQNVTFRCDPISEHNRLYWYRQTLGQGPEFLTYFQNEAQLEKSRLLSDRFSAERPKGSFSTLEIQRTEQGDSAMYLCASTLQGNTEAFFGQGTRLTVV.

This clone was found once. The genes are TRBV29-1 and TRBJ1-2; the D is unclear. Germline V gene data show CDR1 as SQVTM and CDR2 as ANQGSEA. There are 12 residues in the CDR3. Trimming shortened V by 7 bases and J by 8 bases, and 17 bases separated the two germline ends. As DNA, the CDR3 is TGCAGCGCCTTGGAAGGTGGTGTCGGCTACACCTTC. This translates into CSALEGGVGYTF. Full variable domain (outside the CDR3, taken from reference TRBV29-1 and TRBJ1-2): SAVISQKPSRDICQRGTSLTIQCQVDSQVTMMFWYRQQPGQSLTLIATANQGSEATYESGFVIDKFPISRPNLTFSTLTVSNMSPEDSSIYLCSALEGGVGYTFGSGTRLTVV.

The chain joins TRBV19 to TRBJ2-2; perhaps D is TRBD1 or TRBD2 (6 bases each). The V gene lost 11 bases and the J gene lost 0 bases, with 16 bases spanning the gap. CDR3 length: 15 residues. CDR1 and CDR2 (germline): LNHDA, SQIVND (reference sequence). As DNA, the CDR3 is TGTGCCTCCGGCCGGGGGCCCACGAACACCGGGGAGCTGTTTTTT. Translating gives CASGRGPTNTGELFF.

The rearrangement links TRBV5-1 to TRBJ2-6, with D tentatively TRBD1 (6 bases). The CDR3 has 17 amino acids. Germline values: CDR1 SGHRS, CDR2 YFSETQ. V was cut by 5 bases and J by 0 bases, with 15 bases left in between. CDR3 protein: CASRMTGSHSGANVLTF. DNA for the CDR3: TGCGCCAGCAGAATGACAGGTTCCCACTCTGGGGCCAACGTCCTGACTTTC. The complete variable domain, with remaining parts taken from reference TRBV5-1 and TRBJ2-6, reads KAGVTQTPRYLIKTRGQQVTLSCSPISGHRSVSWYQQTPGQGLQFLFEYFSETQRNKGNFPGRFSGRQFSNSRSEMNVSTLELGDSALYLCASRMTGSHSGANVLTFGAGSRLTVL.

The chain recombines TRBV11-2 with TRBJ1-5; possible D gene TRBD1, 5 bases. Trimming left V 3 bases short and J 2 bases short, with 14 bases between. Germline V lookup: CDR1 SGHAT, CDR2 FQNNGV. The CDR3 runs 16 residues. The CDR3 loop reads CASSFRSLQGNQPQHF. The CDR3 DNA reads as TGTGCCAGCAGCTTTCGAAGCCTACAGGGCAATCAGCCCCAGCATTTT.

The CDR3 DNA reads as TGCGCCAGCAGCCATACAGGGAGTGCTTTCTTT. Translated, it gives CASSHTGSAFF. V is TRBV4-1 and J is TRBJ1-1; D perhaps matches TRBD1 (6 bases). This CDR3 has 11 amino acids. Germline V gives CDR1 MGHRA, CDR2 YSYEKL. The V gene lost 3 bases and the J gene lost 11 bases, with 10 bases spanning the gap.

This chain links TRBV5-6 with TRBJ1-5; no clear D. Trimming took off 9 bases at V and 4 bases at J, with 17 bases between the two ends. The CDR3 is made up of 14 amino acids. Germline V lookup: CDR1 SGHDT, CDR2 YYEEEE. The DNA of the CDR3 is TGTGCCAACGCATTGGGGATGTTGAATCAGCCCCAGCATTTT. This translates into CANALGMLNQPQHF.

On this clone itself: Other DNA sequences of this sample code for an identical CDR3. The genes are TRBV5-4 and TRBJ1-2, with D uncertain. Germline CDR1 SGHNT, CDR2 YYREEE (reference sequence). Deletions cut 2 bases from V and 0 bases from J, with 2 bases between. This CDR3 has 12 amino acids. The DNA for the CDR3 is TGTGCCAGCAGCTTTCCTAACTATGGCTACACCTTC. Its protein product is CASSFPNYGYTF.

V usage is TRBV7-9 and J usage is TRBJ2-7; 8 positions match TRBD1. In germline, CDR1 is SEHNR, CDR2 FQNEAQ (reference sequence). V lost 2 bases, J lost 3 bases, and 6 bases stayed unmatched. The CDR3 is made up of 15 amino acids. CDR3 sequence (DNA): TGTGCCAGCAGCTTATGGGACAGGAATGACTACGAGCAGTACTTC. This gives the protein CASSLWDRNDYEQYF.

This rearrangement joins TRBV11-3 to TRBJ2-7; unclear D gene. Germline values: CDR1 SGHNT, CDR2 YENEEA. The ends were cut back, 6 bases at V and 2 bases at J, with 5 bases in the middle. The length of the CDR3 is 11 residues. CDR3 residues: CASRGPYEQYF. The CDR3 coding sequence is TGTGCCAGCAGAGGTCCCTACGAGCAGTACTTC.

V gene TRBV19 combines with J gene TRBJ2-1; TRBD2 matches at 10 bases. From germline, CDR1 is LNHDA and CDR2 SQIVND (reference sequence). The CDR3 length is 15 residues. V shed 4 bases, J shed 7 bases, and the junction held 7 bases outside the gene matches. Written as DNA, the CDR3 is TGTGCCAGTAGTAAACAAGCGGGAGGGGTGAATGAGCAGTTCTTC. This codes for CASSKQAGGVNEQFF. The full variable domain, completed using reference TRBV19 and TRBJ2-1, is DGGITQSPKYLFRKEGQNVTLSCEQNLNHDAMYWYRQDPGQGLRLIYYSQIVNDFQKGDIAEGYSVSREKKESFPLTVTSAQKNPTAFYLCASSKQAGGVNEQFFGPGTRLTVL.

The DNA of the CDR3 is TGTGCCACCAGTGAAAGCCGAGGAGTCGATACGCAGTATTTT. Translated: CATSESRGVDTQYF. The chain joins TRBV24-1 to TRBJ2-3; unclear D gene. V lost 4 bases and J lost 6, with 13 bases in between. The CDR3 has 14 residues. The germline V gene has CDR1 KGHDR and CDR2 SFDVKD.

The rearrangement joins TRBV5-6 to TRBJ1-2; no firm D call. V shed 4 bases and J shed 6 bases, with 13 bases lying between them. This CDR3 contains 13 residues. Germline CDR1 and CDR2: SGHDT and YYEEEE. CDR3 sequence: CASSRSGVNGYTF. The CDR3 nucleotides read TGTGCCAGCAGCAGGTCCGGGGTAAATGGCTACACCTTC.

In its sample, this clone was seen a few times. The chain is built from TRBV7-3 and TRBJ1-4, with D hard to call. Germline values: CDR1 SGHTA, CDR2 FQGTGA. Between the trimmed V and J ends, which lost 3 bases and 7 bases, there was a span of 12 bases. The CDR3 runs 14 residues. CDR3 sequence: CASSLAGRGEKLFF. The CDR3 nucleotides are TGTGCCAGCAGCTTGGCGGGTCGCGGTGAAAAACTGTTTTTT.

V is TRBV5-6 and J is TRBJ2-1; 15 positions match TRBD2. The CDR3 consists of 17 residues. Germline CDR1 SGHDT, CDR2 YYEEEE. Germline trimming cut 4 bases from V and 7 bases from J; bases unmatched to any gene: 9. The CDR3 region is CASSRPGLAGGSNEQFF. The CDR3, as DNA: TGTGCCAGCAGCCGTCCGGGACTAGCGGGGGGCTCGAATGAGCAGTTCTTC. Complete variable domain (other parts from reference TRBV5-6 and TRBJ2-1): DAGVTQSPTHLIKTRGQQVTLRCSPKSGHDTVSWYQQALGQGPQFIFQYYEEEERQRGNFPDRFSGHQFPNYSSELNVNALLLGDSALYLCASSRPGLAGGSNEQFFGPGTRLTVL.

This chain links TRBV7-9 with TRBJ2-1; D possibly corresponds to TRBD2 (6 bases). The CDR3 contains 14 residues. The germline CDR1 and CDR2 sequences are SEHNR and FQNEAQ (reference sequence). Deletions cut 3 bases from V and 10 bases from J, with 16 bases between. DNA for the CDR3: TGTGCCAGCAGCTTGCCGATGGAGGCGGGGGAGCAGTTCTTC. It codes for CASSLPMEAGEQFF.

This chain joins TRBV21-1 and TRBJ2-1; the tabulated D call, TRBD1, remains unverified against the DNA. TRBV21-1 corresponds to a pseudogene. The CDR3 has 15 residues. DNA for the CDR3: TGTGCCAGCAGCAAGCCGGGACAGCCAACCCATGAGCAGTTCTTC. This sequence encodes CASSKPGQPTHEQFF.

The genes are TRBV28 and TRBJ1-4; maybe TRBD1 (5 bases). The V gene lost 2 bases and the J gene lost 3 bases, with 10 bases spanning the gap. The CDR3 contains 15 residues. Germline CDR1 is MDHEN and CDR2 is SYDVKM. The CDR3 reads CASSLGGMANEKLFF. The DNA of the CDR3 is TGTGCCAGCAGTTTAGGGGGGATGGCTAATGAAAAACTGTTTTTT.

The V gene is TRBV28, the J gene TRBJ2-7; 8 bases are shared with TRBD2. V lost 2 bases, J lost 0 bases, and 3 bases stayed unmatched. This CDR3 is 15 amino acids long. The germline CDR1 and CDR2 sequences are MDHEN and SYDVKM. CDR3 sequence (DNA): TGTGCCAGCAGTTTAAGCGGGAGTCTCTCCTACGAGCAGTACTTC. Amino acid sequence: CASSLSGSLSYEQYF.

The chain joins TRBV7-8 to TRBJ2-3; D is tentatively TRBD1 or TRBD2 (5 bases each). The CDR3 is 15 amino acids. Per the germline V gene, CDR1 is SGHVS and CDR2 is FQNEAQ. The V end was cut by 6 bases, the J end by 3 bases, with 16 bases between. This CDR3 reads CASRAWGRGTDTQYF. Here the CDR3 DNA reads TGTGCCAGCAGAGCTTGGGGGAGAGGGACAGATACGCAGTATTTT.

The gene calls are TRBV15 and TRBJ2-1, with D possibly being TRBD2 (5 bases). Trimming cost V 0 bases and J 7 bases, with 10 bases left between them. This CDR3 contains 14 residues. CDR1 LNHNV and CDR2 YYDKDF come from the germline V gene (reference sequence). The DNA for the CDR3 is TGTGCCACCAGCAGAGATACGGGGAGTAATGAGCAGTTCTTC. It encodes CATSRDTGSNEQFF.

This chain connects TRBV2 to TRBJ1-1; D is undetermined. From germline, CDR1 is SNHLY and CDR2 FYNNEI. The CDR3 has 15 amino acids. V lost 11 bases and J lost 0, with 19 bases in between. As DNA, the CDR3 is TGTGCCGCCAGCCGTACGGGCAGCTTGAACACTGAAGCTTTCTTT. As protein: CAASRTGSLNTEAFF.